This record looks at one T cell receptor (beta chain) sequence and its context. Libraries were prepared by immunoSEQ multiplex PCR; TCRdb keeps only in-frame clonotypes and omits some of them. Of 50,000 or so clones detected, more than 85% appear once; the ten largest clones hold around 10%. This specimen comes from a study of blood T cell repertoires in COVID-19. The CDR3 extends over 14 amino acids. V was clipped by 1 base and J by 4 bases, with 11 bases between them. The germline V gene has CDR1 SEHNR and CDR2 FQNEAQ (reference sequence). This TCR came from an elderly woman with acute or convalescent COVID-19. The rearrangement uses TRBV7-9 and TRBJ2-7; tentatively, D is TRBD2 (6 bases). Material: peripheral blood. This CDR3 is CASSLGGGTYEQYF. The CDR3 DNA reads TGTGCCAGCAGCTTAGGGGGCGGGACGTACGAGCAGTACTTC.